The 18 T cell receptor beta chains presented below share a single source sample, sequenced in a study of shared clonotypes between healthy human individuals. TCRdb keeps only in-frame clones here, not all; method: immunoSEQ multiplex PCR. This table has some 2,500,000 clones, 80% to 95% appearing once. The sample consisted of naive CD4+ T cells from PBMCs. The sample's subset: CD45RA+ positively selected. The receptors originated from a man between 18 and 35 years old in good health. Some clones in this sample may be carry-over from other donors' samples.

The CDR3 here is CASSPQRMVQGFYGYTF. The CDR3 DNA reads TGTGCCAGCTCACCACAACGAATGGTACAGGGATTCTATGGCTACACCTTC. This rearrangement joins TRBV18 to TRBJ1-2; D is perhaps TRBD1 (6 bases). Trimming stripped 1 base from V and 4 bases from J, with 19 bases between. In germline, CDR1 is KGHSH, CDR2 LQKENI. The CDR3 runs to 17 residues. Complete variable domain (other parts from reference TRBV18 and TRBJ1-2): NAGVMQNPRHLVRRRGQEARLRCSPMKGHSHVYWYRQLPEEGLKFMVYLQKENIIDESGMPKERFSAEFPKEGPSILRIQQVVRGDSAAYFCASSPQRMVQGFYGYTFGSGTRLTVV.

V usage is TRBV29-1 and J usage is TRBJ1-2; TRBD1 might be the D (6 bases). This CDR3 contains 14 residues. Trimming pared 7 bases from V and 8 bases from J, leaving 23 bases between. In germline, CDR1 is SQVTM, CDR2 ANQGSEA. The CDR3 protein is CSGGEQGNRGGYTF. The CDR3 DNA is TGCAGCGGGGGGGAACAGGGCAATAGAGGAGGCTACACCTTC.

A word on this clone: Additional DNA sequences in this sample encode the identical CDR3. This chain connects TRBV29-1 to TRBJ2-1; 10 bases fit TRBD1. The CDR3 loop spans 14 amino acids. CDR1 and CDR2 (germline): SQVTM, ANQGSEA. The junction had 7 bases not matched to a gene; V was cut back by 7 bases and J by 4 bases. The DNA for the CDR3 is TGCAGCGCGAGCCGGGACAGGGGTTACAATGAGCAGTTCTTC. It translates to CSASRDRGYNEQFF.

The rearrangement joins TRBV7-2 to TRBJ2-1; TRBD2 aligns across 7 bases. The CDR3 spans 17 residues. The germline CDR1 and CDR2 sequences are SGHTA and FQGNSA. The V and J ends lost 1 base and 3 bases, in that order; junction bases with no gene match: 9. The CDR3 DNA follows: TGTGCCAGCAGCTTAGGTCGGGGAGGGCGAAGCTACAATGAGCAGTTCTTC. Translating gives CASSLGRGGRSYNEQFF.

The gene calls are TRBV28 and TRBJ2-7, with D perhaps being TRBD1 or TRBD2 (5 bases each). Germline CDR1 is MDHEN and CDR2 is SYDVKM. The CDR3 contains 15 residues. The ends were cut back, 3 bases at V and 2 bases at J, with 14 bases in the middle. In DNA form, the CDR3 reads TGTGCCAGCAGTTTTTCCGGGGCAGGGACCTACGAGCAGTACTTC. Translated: CASSFSGAGTYEQYF.

The chain employs TRBV28 and TRBJ2-2; D is unclear. This CDR3 comprises 13 residues. CDR1 is MDHEN and CDR2 is SYDVKM in the germline V gene. The germline V and J ends were trimmed by 5 bases and 3 bases, with 7 bases remaining between them. CDR3 coding DNA: TGTGCCAGCAGTCGTATGGACACCGGGGAGCTGTTTTTT. Protein product: CASSRMDTGELFF.

This rearrangement joins TRBV7-9 to TRBJ1-1; D possibly corresponds to TRBD1 (6 bases). CDR1 is SEHNR and CDR2 is FQNEAQ in the germline V gene (reference sequence). The length of the CDR3 is 15 residues. Trimming removed 2 bases at V and 4 bases at J, with 14 bases between. The CDR3 here is CASSLIGGISTEAFF. In nucleotides, the CDR3 is TGTGCCAGCAGCTTAATAGGGGGTATTAGCACTGAAGCTTTCTTT.

The gene calls are TRBV2 and TRBJ1-3; 8 bases align to TRBD1. V dropped 3 bases and J dropped 8; count of bases not matched to a gene: 3. There are 13 residues in the CDR3. Germline-derived CDR1 and CDR2 are SNHLY and FYNNEI. The CDR3 is CASSDYRGDTIYF. In DNA form, the CDR3 reads TGTGCCAGCAGTGACTACAGGGGGGACACCATATATTTT.

The CDR3 bases are TGTGCCAGCAGCTTAGTACCTAGTCCCGGGGCCAACGTCCTGACTTTC. It encodes CASSLVPSPGANVLTF. This sequence joins TRBV7-2 and TRBJ2-6, with no clear D. This CDR3 comprises 16 residues. The germline V gene encodes CDR1 SGHTA and CDR2 FQGNSA. Trimming stripped 1 base from V and 4 bases from J, with 11 bases between.

The V and J genes are TRBV19 and TRBJ2-3, with D perhaps TRBD2 (7 bases). The germline V gene has CDR1 LNHDA and CDR2 SQIVND (reference sequence). V was cut by 9 bases and J by 8 bases, with 18 bases left in between. The CDR3 contains 13 residues. This CDR3 reads CASNTRGGGTQYF. The CDR3 nucleotides read TGTGCCAGCAATACCAGGGGCGGGGGTACGCAGTATTTT.

With respect to this clone: Other DNA sequences in the same sample also yield this CDR3. The chain links TRBV5-1 to TRBJ2-2; no definite D call. Germline V gene data show CDR1 as SGHRS and CDR2 as YFSETQ. V lost 0 bases to trimming and J lost 0 bases, with 6 bases between them. CDR3 length equals 15 residues. The CDR3 DNA reads as TGCGCCAGCAGCTTGGGACCACCGAACACCGGGGAGCTGTTTTTT. As protein: CASSLGPPNTGELFF.

The DNA of the CDR3 is TGTGCCTGGAGTGCCGGACAGGGAGAGGATCAGCCCCAGCATTTT. This gives the protein CAWSAGQGEDQPQHF. The V and J genes are TRBV30 and TRBJ1-5; 8 bases map to TRBD1. Germline CDR1 GTSNPN, CDR2 SVGIG (reference sequence). The CDR3 length is 15 residues. V gave up 1 base and J gave up 5 bases; unmatched junction bases: 7.

Notes on this clone: Additional DNA sequences in this sample encode the identical CDR3. The V and J genes are TRBV5-1 and TRBJ2-5, with D perhaps given as TRBD1 or TRBD2 (5 bases each). The germline gives CDR1 SGHRS, CDR2 YFSETQ. Trimming took off 2 bases at V and 1 base at J, with 9 bases between the two ends. The CDR3 is 14 residues long. The CDR3 region is CASSFSGTQETQYF. The CDR3 DNA sequence: TGCGCCAGCAGCTTCTCCGGGACCCAAGAGACCCAGTACTTC.

The V and J genes are TRBV10-3 and TRBJ2-7; D is uncertain. V was cut by 6 bases and J by 5 bases, with 8 bases left in between. The CDR3 extends over 11 amino acids. Germline CDR1 ENHRY, CDR2 SYGVKD. The CDR3 here is CAIRASNEQYF. Written as DNA, the CDR3 is TGTGCCATCAGGGCTTCCAACGAGCAGTACTTC.

The chain combines TRBV5-4 with TRBJ2-1; 10 positions agree with TRBD2. Germline V gene sequence: CDR1 SGHNT, CDR2 YYREEE (reference sequence). The CDR3 spans 15 residues. V trimming: 9 bases; J trimming: 6 bases; junction bases outside the gene matches: 12. For the CDR3, the DNA is TGTGCCACTACCTTAGCGGGAGGCCGGGTCAATGAGCAGTTCTTC. Its protein is CATTLAGGRVNEQFF.

Of note for this clone: This same CDR3 is encoded by further DNA sequences in the sample. The gene calls are TRBV7-2 and TRBJ2-5; no clear D. This CDR3 comprises 12 residues. The V gene's germline CDR1 is SGHTA and CDR2 FQGNSA. Trimming took off 3 bases at V and 2 bases at J, with 4 bases between the two ends. The CDR3 is CASSFLQETQYF. CDR3 nucleotide sequence: TGTGCCAGCAGCTTCTTGCAAGAGACCCAGTACTTC.

J is TRBJ1-2 and V is TRBV5-4; 11 bases are shared with TRBD1. This CDR3 spans 13 amino acids. Germline CDR1 reads SGHNT; CDR2 reads YYREEE (reference sequence). Germline trimming cut 4 bases from V and 6 bases from J; bases unmatched to any gene: 2. This CDR3 reads CASSRDRGDGYTF. CDR3 bases: TGTGCCAGCAGCCGGGACAGGGGGGATGGCTACACCTTC.

The V call is TRBV28, the J call TRBJ2-7; the D is unclear. Germline lookup yields CDR1 MDHEN and CDR2 SYDVKM. The CDR3 is 14 residues long. V was pared by 6 bases and J by 2 bases, with 14 bases between. This chain's CDR3 is CASSIITVTYEQYF. The CDR3 DNA follows: TGTGCCAGCAGCATCATTACGGTGACCTACGAGCAGTACTTC.